This record covers a single T cell receptor beta chain. Its antigen is undetermined. With V trimmed by 3 bases and J by 4 bases, 2 bases remained unmatched. The CDR3 sequence is 15 residues long. Germline V gives CDR1 SGDLS, CDR2 YYNGEE. This entry belongs to a study of CD8+ T cells in alopecia areata. Treatment of the sample: oral pan-JAK inhibitor, 5-10 mg twice daily. RNA was extracted and reverse transcribed into cDNA as the sequencing template. TCRdb's table, derived via immunoSEQ multiplex PCR, lists solely in-frame clones and lacks some. This sample has approximately 190,000 clones; roughly 60% occur once, and the top ten carry approximately 5.1%. The study, taken as a whole, reports: There were many expanded lesional clones persisting in scalp and blood during tofacitinib. Sequence data from scalp samples additionally include resident alphabeta T cells of normal skin. Higher clonality than in normal scalp was seen in lesional scalp, especially alopecia totalis/universalis.

This sample comprised CD4+ T cells sorted from blood, obtained at week 24, from a patient treated with tofacitinib. This sequence joins TRBV9 and TRBJ2-5; 14 positions agree with TRBD2. This receptor was taken from a human donor with alopecia areata. CDR3 DNA: TGTGCCAGCAGCGCCGGGACTAGCGGGAGAGAGACCCAGTACTTC. This gives the protein CASSAGTSGRETQYF. The variable domain in full, completed from reference TRBV9 and TRBJ2-5, reads DSGVTQTPKHLITATGQRVTLRCSPRSGDLSVYWYQQSLDQGLQFLIQYYNGEERAKGNILERFSAQQFPDLHSELNLSSLELGDSALYFCASSAGTSGRETQYFGPGTRLLVL.